Presented here are 27 T cell receptor beta chains from one specimen sequenced in a study of shared clonotypes between healthy human individuals (TCRdb year 2020). The library was made by the immunoSEQ multiplex PCR assay. What TCRdb holds here is the immuneACCESS table cut down to in-frame rearrangements. Part of the clones is not present; checked against another copy, under half of the missing clones reflect an unresolved V gene, and the others are unexplained. The sample has millions of clones on record, around 93% of them singletons. The biggest ten clones account for 1.7% of the sample. For the CD8 naive samples, CD45RO-negative cells were positively selected for CCR7, yielding a CD45RA+CCR7+ population from which TemRA cells were excluded. The specimen sequenced was naive CD8+ T cells from PBMCs. The sample's cell subset or site, from its label and the paper: CD45RA+CCR7+. The receptors shown here come from a man between 18 and 29 years old in good health. Some clones in this sample may be carry-over from other donors' samples.

The CDR3 region has the DNA TGTGCCAGCAGCTCAACGCAGACAGGGGGCTACGAGCAGTACTTC. It codes for CASSSTQTGGYEQYF. The gene calls are TRBV7-9 and TRBJ2-7; 9 positions agree with TRBD1. The CDR3 length is 15 residues. The V gene end was trimmed by 4 bases and the J gene end by 3 bases; junction bases not matched to a gene: 7. The germline V gene encodes CDR1 SEHNR and CDR2 FQNEAQ (reference sequence).

V is TRBV11-2 and J is TRBJ2-5; D unclear. Germline V gene data show CDR1 as SGHAT and CDR2 as FQNNGV. The CDR3 sequence is 16 residues long. V was pared by 5 bases and J by 1 base, with 17 bases between. The CDR3 loop reads CASSGDQFRPQETQYF. In DNA, the CDR3 is TGTGCCAGCAGCGGGGATCAGTTTCGCCCCCAAGAGACCCAGTACTTC.

The J gene is TRBJ1-2, the V gene TRBV19, with TRBD1 as a possible D gene (5 bases). The germline V gene encodes CDR1 LNHDA and CDR2 SQIVND (reference sequence). The CDR3 is made up of 17 amino acids. V was shortened by 3 bases and J by 0 bases, with 17 bases between the two germline ends. This CDR3 is CASSIVLGELSNYGYTF. The CDR3 DNA reads as TGTGCCAGTAGTATCGTTCTGGGGGAACTTTCTAACTATGGCTACACCTTC.

This rearrangement joins TRBV7-9 to TRBJ1-1; D is unclear. There are 14 residues in the CDR3. Per germline, CDR1 SEHNR and CDR2 FQNEAQ (reference sequence). Trimming removed 3 bases from V and 2 bases from J, with 10 bases in between. The CDR3 sequence is CASSFARANTEAFF. The CDR3, as DNA: TGTGCCAGCAGCTTTGCGCGGGCCAACACTGAAGCTTTCTTT.

This chain links TRBV9 with TRBJ2-2; perhaps TRBD1 as D (5 bases). Trimming removed 0 bases at V and 3 bases at J, with 18 bases between. This CDR3 region has 18 residues. The germline gives CDR1 SGDLS, CDR2 YYNGEE. CDR3 coding DNA: TGTGCCAGCAGCGTAGCGGGCAGGGTTCAGCCTCACACCGGGGAGCTGTTTTTT. Encoded protein: CASSVAGRVQPHTGELFF. The entire variable domain, with the rest obtained from reference TRBV9 and TRBJ2-2, is as follows: DSGVTQTPKHLITATGQRVTLRCSPRSGDLSVYWYQQSLDQGLQFLIQYYNGEERAKGNILERFSAQQFPDLHSELNLSSLELGDSALYFCASSVAGRVQPHTGELFFGEGSRLTVL.

This clone showed up just once. The gene calls are TRBV2 and TRBJ1-2; D possibly corresponds to TRBD1 (6 bases). CDR3 length equals 14 residues. V lost 4 bases and J lost 6, with 15 bases in between. CDR1 is SNHLY and CDR2 is FYNNEI in the germline V gene. In DNA, the CDR3 is TGTGCCAGCAGTGCGGGTCGGGACACCCATGGCTACACCTTC. Its protein is CASSAGRDTHGYTF. Using reference TRBV2 and TRBJ1-2 for the parts outside the CDR3, the full variable domain is EPEVTQTPSHQVTQMGQEVILRCVPISNHLYFYWYRQILGQKVEFLVSFYNNEISEKSEIFDDQFSVERPDGSNFTLKIRSTKLEDSAMYFCASSAGRDTHGYTFGSGTRLTVV.

The CDR3 protein is CASEGEREYEQFF. CDR3 bases: TGCGCCTCAGAAGGGGAGCGGGAGTATGAGCAGTTCTTC. The chain uses TRBV5-1 and TRBJ2-1; 8 bases fit TRBD2. This CDR3 comprises 13 residues. Looked up from germline, CDR1 is SGHRS and CDR2 is YFSETQ. V lost 10 bases and J lost 8; bases outside the gene matches: 11.

Regarding this clone: The same CDR3 arises from other DNA sequences in this sample as well. The chain uses TRBV14 and TRBJ2-1; no clear D gene. Germline CDR1 is SGHDN and CDR2 is FVKESK. This CDR3 is built from 14 residues. Trimming cost V 4 bases and J 0 bases, with 7 bases left between them. The CDR3 reads CASSPRGSYNEQFF. The CDR3 nucleotides are TGTGCCAGCAGCCCCCGAGGCTCCTACAATGAGCAGTTCTTC.

With respect to this clone: The same CDR3 also results from other DNA sequences found in this sample. The chain couples TRBV9 to TRBJ2-7; no clear D. The CDR3 runs 14 residues. Trimming left V 0 bases short and J 3 bases short, with 10 bases between. The germline CDR1 and CDR2 sequences are SGDLS and YYNGEE. In DNA form, the CDR3 reads TGTGCCAGCAGCGTAGCCGCTAGGGACTACGAGCAGTACTTC. It translates to CASSVAARDYEQYF.

This clone has ten or more counts. The CDR3, as DNA: TGTGCCAGCAGCTTAATTGGAGCCGACTGGGGTGGCTACACCTTC. It encodes CASSLIGADWGGYTF. The chain combines TRBV7-3 with TRBJ1-2; D remains unclear. CDR1 is SGHTA, CDR2 FQGTGA, per germline. V was shortened by 1 base and J by 7 bases, with 16 bases between the two germline ends. The CDR3 extends over 15 amino acids.

The rearrangement joins TRBV27 to TRBJ2-1; D remains unclear. From germline, CDR1 is MNHEY and CDR2 SMNVEV (reference sequence). Between the trimmed V and J ends, which lost 2 bases and 6 bases, there was a span of 8 bases. The CDR3 length is 13 residues. CDR3 nucleotide sequence: TGTGCCAGCAGTTTAGTTGGATTCAATGAGCAGTTCTTC. This encodes CASSLVGFNEQFF.

The CDR3 region is CASSPGALNEKLFF. The CDR3 region has the DNA TGTGCCAGCAGCCCGGGGGCCCTTAATGAAAAACTGTTTTTT. The V and J genes are TRBV7-8 and TRBJ1-4; possible D gene TRBD1, 6 bases. Trimming removed 5 bases at V and 4 bases at J, with 11 bases between. The CDR3 is 14 amino acids. In germline, CDR1 is SGHVS, CDR2 FQNEAQ.

The V gene is TRBV14, the J gene TRBJ1-2; 9 nucleotides match TRBD1. Per germline, CDR1 SGHDN and CDR2 FVKESK. J was trimmed by 0 bases and V by 2 bases; bases with no gene match: 7. The CDR3 runs to 17 residues. Written as DNA, the CDR3 is TGTGCCAGCAGCCAAAGCCACAGGGGGCCGACTAACTATGGCTACACCTTC. Translated, it gives CASSQSHRGPTNYGYTF.

This chain joins TRBV19 and TRBJ1-5; D perhaps matches TRBD1 (5 bases). CDR1 LNHDA and CDR2 SQIVND come from the germline V gene (reference sequence). CDR3 length: 14 amino acids. Trimming shortened V by 3 bases and J by 7 bases, and 13 bases separated the two germline ends. The CDR3: CASSMGSGEQPQHF. CDR3 DNA: TGTGCCAGTAGTATGGGATCGGGGGAACAGCCCCAGCATTTT.

V is TRBV27 and J is TRBJ2-3; no definite D call. Germline CDR1 MNHEY, CDR2 SMNVEV (reference sequence). The CDR3 consists of 14 residues. The germline V and J ends were trimmed by 8 bases and 2 bases, with 14 bases remaining between them. The CDR3 bases are TGTGCCAGCTCAGAGGAGCGCGACACAGATACGCAGTATTTT. It encodes CASSEERDTDTQYF.

The gene calls are TRBV5-6 and TRBJ2-7; 10 nucleotides line up with TRBD1. Germline V gives CDR1 SGHDT, CDR2 YYEEEE. V was pared by 3 bases and J by 4 bases, with 4 bases of the junction left unmatched. The CDR3 extends over 14 amino acids. In DNA, the CDR3 is TGTGCCAGCAGCTGGGACAGGGGTTGGTACGAGCAGTACTTC. This codes for CASSWDRGWYEQYF.

The rearrangement joins TRBV6-5 to TRBJ2-5, with D possibly being TRBD2 (5 bases). V was clipped by 0 bases and J by 4 bases, with 12 bases between them. CDR3 length: 15 residues. Germline CDR1 reads MNHEY; CDR2 reads SVGAGI. CDR3 protein: CASSYSVGLAETQYF. CDR3 DNA: TGTGCCAGCAGTTACTCGGTCGGTCTAGCAGAGACCCAGTACTTC.

The V call is TRBV6-1, the J call TRBJ2-5; D call uncertain. CDR1 and CDR2 from the germline V gene are MNHNS and SASEGT. The ends were cut back, 2 bases at V and 3 bases at J, with 7 bases in the middle. There are 13 residues in the CDR3. In DNA form, the CDR3 reads TGTGCCAGCAGTGAAACAGAGAAAGAGACCCAGTACTTC. Amino acid sequence: CASSETEKETQYF.

The chain employs TRBV27 and TRBJ2-1, with D possibly being TRBD2 (5 bases). The CDR3 has 13 residues. The germline V and J ends were trimmed by 2 bases and 5 bases, with 7 bases remaining between them. CDR1 is MNHEY and CDR2 is SMNVEV in the germline V gene (reference sequence). Written as DNA, the CDR3 is TGTGCCAGCAGTTTACTAGCCCACAATGAGCAGTTCTTC. It encodes CASSLLAHNEQFF.

V gene TRBV9 combines with J gene TRBJ2-4; D is possibly TRBD2 (6 bases). Trimming took 4 bases from V and 5 from J, leaving 13 bases between them. In germline, CDR1 is SGDLS, CDR2 YYNGEE. CDR3 length equals 14 residues. DNA for the CDR3: TGTGCCAGCAGCCCAACAACGGGAGAAAACATTCAGTACTTC. Protein sequence: CASSPTTGENIQYF.

Notes on this clone: The sample contains more than one DNA sequence encoding this CDR3. This chain uses TRBV19 with TRBJ1-1; tentatively, D is TRBD1 (5 bases). Germline CDR1 reads LNHDA; CDR2 reads SQIVND (reference sequence). Trimming stripped 0 bases from V and 2 bases from J, with 7 bases between. The CDR3 runs to 14 residues. CDR3 in DNA: TGTGCCAGTAGTATAGATAGGGGCAACACTGAAGCTTTCTTT. It codes for CASSIDRGNTEAFF.

The V gene is TRBV29-1, the J gene TRBJ2-7, with 10 bases matching TRBD1. From germline, CDR1 is SQVTM and CDR2 ANQGSEA. V dropped 2 bases and J dropped 2; count of bases not matched to a gene: 6. The CDR3 is made up of 15 amino acids. The CDR3 nucleotides are TGCAGCGTTGAAAGCCGGGACAGGGGAACCTACGAGCAGTACTTC. As protein: CSVESRDRGTYEQYF.

The chain is built from TRBV2 and TRBJ2-7, with TRBD2 matching over 7 bases. The trim removed 7 bases at V and 1 base at J, leaving 7 bases unmatched. Per germline, CDR1 SNHLY and CDR2 FYNNEI. This CDR3 has 14 amino acids. The CDR3 protein is CASTPLAESYEQYF. CDR3 nucleotides: TGTGCCAGCACCCCTCTAGCGGAGTCCTACGAGCAGTACTTC. The variable domain in full, completed from reference TRBV2 and TRBJ2-7, reads EPEVTQTPSHQVTQMGQEVILRCVPISNHLYFYWYRQILGQKVEFLVSFYNNEISEKSEIFDDQFSVERPDGSNFTLKIRSTKLEDSAMYFCASTPLAESYEQYFGPGTRLTVT.

This sequence joins TRBV5-6 and TRBJ1-5; 7 bases match TRBD1. Germline loops: CDR1 SGHDT, CDR2 YYEEEE. J was trimmed by 7 bases and V by 2 bases; bases with no gene match: 6. This CDR3 has 14 amino acids. DNA of the CDR3: TGTGCCAGCAGCTTTTGGCAGGGGGGCCAGCCCCAGCATTTT. Protein sequence: CASSFWQGGQPQHF. The variable domain in full, completed from reference TRBV5-6 and TRBJ1-5, reads DAGVTQSPTHLIKTRGQQVTLRCSPKSGHDTVSWYQQALGQGPQFIFQYYEEEERQRGNFPDRFSGHQFPNYSSELNVNALLLGDSALYLCASSFWQGGQPQHFGDGTRLSIL.

This CDR3 reads CASSWGGLEAFF. CDR3 nucleotides: TGTGCCAGCAGCTGGGGGGGGCTAGAAGCTTTCTTT. The chain is built from TRBV5-4 and TRBJ1-1, with D possibly matching TRBD1 (6 bases). The ends were cut back, 3 bases at V and 8 bases at J, with 11 bases in the middle. This CDR3 has 12 amino acids. Germline V gene data show CDR1 as SGHNT and CDR2 as YYREEE (reference sequence).

The chain is built from TRBV2 and TRBJ1-4; D gene unclear. The CDR3 covers 15 residues. Germline V gene sequence: CDR1 SNHLY, CDR2 FYNNEI. With 2 bases removed from V and 4 bases from J, the gap between germline ends came to 11 bases. CDR3 amino acids: CASSERRRLNEKLFF. The CDR3 region has the DNA TGTGCCAGCAGTGAACGCAGGAGGCTTAATGAAAAACTGTTTTTT.

This clone was detected once. The J gene is TRBJ1-5, the V gene TRBV9; D may be TRBD1 (5 bases). Trimming shortened V by 0 bases and J by 6 bases, and 13 bases separated the two germline ends. The CDR3 contains 15 residues. The germline CDR1 and CDR2 sequences are SGDLS and YYNGEE. CDR3 coding DNA: TGTGCCAGCAGCGTAGGGTTGGGGGGTGGTCAGCCCCAGCATTTT. Protein: CASSVGLGGGQPQHF.